The following is a TCR beta chain sequence with its context. As yet, its antigen is unknown. This may be a read error, as it is one base from a much larger clone. Tregs were sorted as CD4+CD25+CD127-/low cells. Semi-nested PCR with Nested Universal Primer A followed constant-region reverse priming of full-length variable regions. MiXCR, applied by TCRdb to the 5' RACE reads, yields one record per CDR3 protein. The top ten clones hold roughly 2.2% of a sample with about 57,000 distinct CDR3 sequences, approximately 26% of them seen once. Whole-study findings and limits: Tumor memory CD4+ T cell TCR gene usage clustered with blood and lymph node memory CD4+ cells and lymph node naive CD4+ cells. Larger-cohort validation covered only one TCR beta V-J rearrangement.

CDR3 size: 14 residues. Germline CDR1 reads DFQATT; CDR2 reads SNEGSKA (reference sequence). Trimming took 7 bases from V and 2 from J; bases not matched to a gene: 6. This receptor was identified in a female donor with breast cancer. V gene TRBV20-1 combines with J gene TRBJ2-3; 10 nucleotides agree with TRBD1. Sequenced material: tumor-infiltrating Tregs sorted from the breast tumor. The CDR3 nucleotides are TGCAGTGATGGGGACAGGGGCTACACAGATACGCAGTATTTT. It yields the protein CSDGDRGYTDTQYF.